This T cell receptor beta chain was sequenced in a study of T cells in Graves' hyperthyroidism and ophthalmopathy. RNA transcripts yielded amplified TCR beta CDR3 regions. HTBI primers were employed in a first-round RT-PCR of the TCR CDR3. One entry per CDR3 protein, called by TCRdb with MiXCR from the multiplex PCR reads. The sample contains about 560,000 distinct CDR3 sequences, roughly a sixth of which appear only once. Each diagnosis drew on symptoms, thyroxine, TRAb, thyroid ultrasound and orbital computed tomography findings. A word on this clonotype: Its specificity is not known.

Study findings and constraints: Separating ophthalmopathy from stable hyperthyroidism was achieved by a 13 V-J model.

CDR3 length equals 13 residues. Looked up from germline, CDR1 is MNHNS and CDR2 is SASEGT. With 5 bases removed from V and 3 bases from J, the gap between germline ends came to 10 bases. Sample: blood. The V gene is TRBV6-1, the J gene TRBJ1-1; unclear D gene. The receptor comes from a woman between 18 and 29 years old with Graves' hyperthyroidism. CDR3 amino acids: CASSPSDYTEAFF. DNA for the CDR3: TGTGCCAGCAGTCCTTCAGATTACACTGAAGCTTTCTTT.